Listed below are T cell receptor beta chains from one sample, sequenced in a study of T cell responses to AZD1222 COVID-19 vaccine. Using immunoSEQ multiplex PCR, the repertoire was profiled, and TCRdb retains in-frame clones only, with some absent. The sample lists about 110,000 clones; about 90% were seen once. The sequenced sample was peripheral blood, obtained 28 days after the second AZD1222 dose. The source is an adult who received the AZD1222 COVID-19 vaccine. Both conserved end residues are part of each CDR3. A D gene is named only where the DNA matches it firmly. The size of a clone is reported for some rows only, either as once, few or many, or as a class for expanded clones.

J	size	D	V	DNA	CDR3
TRBJ1-1	-	-	TRBV25-1	TGTGCCAGCAGTGCCCCCCCAGGGGCGGAGGGAGCTTTCTTT	CASSAPPGAEGAFF
TRBJ2-1	-	-	TRBV27	TGTGCCAGCAGTACTCTTCCGTGGGCGTACAATGAGCAGTTCTTC	CASSTLPWAYNEQFF
TRBJ2-3	-	-	TRBV7-8	TGTGCCAGCAGCTTAACCTCGGTGGGGACTAGCACAGATACGCAGTATTTT	CASSLTSVGTSTDTQYF
TRBJ1-2	few	TRBD1	TRBV19	TGTGCCAGTACCCCGGGAACAGGGGGCCGCTATGGCTACACCTTC	CASTPGTGGRYGYTF
TRBJ2-3	-	-	TRBV30	TGTGCCTGGCAACAGGGCTCCCTTGCAGATACGCAGTATTTT	CAWQQGSLADTQYF
TRBJ2-7	-	-	TRBV6-2/TRBV6-3	TGTGCCAGCAGTACGGGACCCCAAGAAGTCTACGAGCAGTACTTC	CASSTGPQEVYEQYF
TRBJ1-5	once	TRBD1	TRBV10-2	TGCGCCAGCAGAAGGGGGCCAGGTAGCAATCAGCCCCAGCATTTT	CASRRGPGSNQPQHF
TRBJ2-5	-	TRBD2	TRBV9	TGTGCCAGCGGCCCCGGTAGGACTAGCGGGGACCAAGAGACCCAGTACTTC	CASGPGRTSGDQETQYF
TRBJ2-1	-	TRBD2	TRBV15	TGTGCCACCAGCAGAGATCGTGGACTAGCGGGGGGGCGAAATGAGCAGTTCTTC	CATSRDRGLAGGRNEQFF
TRBJ1-2	-	-	TRBV6-5	TGTGCCAGCAGTTACTCGGGTTTCGGTGGCTACACCTTC	CASSYSGFGGYTF
TRBJ1-1	once	TRBD1	TRBV14	TGTGCCAGCAGCCATCCTGGACAGGGGGACACTGAAGCTTTCTTT	CASSHPGQGDTEAFF
TRBJ2-7	-	-	TRBV6-2/TRBV6-3	TGTGCCAGCAGTTTCGAACAGGGTGGCGCCTACGAGCAGTACTTC	CASSFEQGGAYEQYF
TRBJ2-7	-	TRBD2	TRBV6-2/TRBV6-3	TGTGCCAGCAGTTACTCCCGGGGGGAATACGAGCAGTACTTC	CASSYSRGEYEQYF
TRBJ1-5	-	-	TRBV5-6	TGTGCCAGCAGCTTGGAGGCAGGGGATCAGCCCCAGCATTTT	CASSLEAGDQPQHF
TRBJ2-3	-	-	TRBV7-3	TGTGCCAGCAGCTTAGAAGTCGGGACAGATACGCAGTATTTT	CASSLEVGTDTQYF
TRBJ1-4	once	-	TRBV18	TGTGCCAGCTCCAAGTCCCCCGAATCTTCTGAAAAACTGTTTTTT	CASSKSPESSEKLFF
TRBJ2-2	-	TRBD1	TRBV7-3	TGTGCCAGCAGCTGGACAGGGTCGAACACCGGGGAGCTGTTTTTT	CASSWTGSNTGELFF
TRBJ2-2	-	-	TRBV5-4	TGTGCCAGCAGCCCCCGAGGCGGTTACACCGGGGAGCTGTTTTTT	CASSPRGGYTGELFF
TRBJ2-5	-	TRBD2	TRBV7-2	TGTGCCAGCAGCTTAGGTGGGACTAGCGGGGGGGCAGAGACCCAGTACTTC	CASSLGGTSGGAETQYF
TRBJ2-7	once	TRBD2	TRBV11-2	TGTGCCAGCAGCTTTGTGGCTAGCGGGGGATGGAGCTACGAGCAGTACTTC	CASSFVASGGWSYEQYF
TRBJ2-4	-	-	TRBV7-8	TGTGCCAGCAGTCCACAGGCCCCCAAAAACATTCAGTACTTC	CASSPQAPKNIQYF
TRBJ1-4	-	-	TRBV2	TGTGCCAGCAGTGAAGTGGGTGGCAGGGAGGGAAAACTGTTTTTT	CASSEVGGREGKLFF
TRBJ2-7	-	-	TRBV15	TGTGCCACCAGCAGAGGAAATAGTGAGGGATACGAGCAGTACTTC	CATSRGNSEGYEQYF
TRBJ1-5	-	-	TRBV19	TGTGCCAGTAGTATAGGGTTTCGCTCTGGGGGGATAATTACTCAGCCCCAGCATTTT	CASSIGFRSGGIITQPQHF
TRBJ2-3	-	-	TRBV4-2	TGTGCCAGCAGCCCCTATTCGGGGGACCAGGATCTAGATACGCAGTATTTT	CASSPYSGDQDLDTQYF
TRBJ1-2	-	-	TRBV7-9	TGTGCCAGCAGCTTAGATGCAAGGGCTAACTATGGCTACACCTTC	CASSLDARANYGYTF
TRBJ2-2	-	TRBD2	TRBV7-2	TGTGCCGGAGGTGGACTAGCGGGGCACACCGGGGAGCTGTTTTTT	CAGGGLAGHTGELFF
TRBJ2-1	-	-	TRBV7-9	TGTGCCAGCAGCATACCGGGACTGAGCGGGAATGAGCAGTTCTTC	CASSIPGLSGNEQFF
TRBJ2-3	-	-	TRBV2	TGTGCCAGCAGGGCCCCCGGGGATACGCAGTATTTT	CASRAPGDTQYF
TRBJ2-3	-	TRBD2	TRBV3-1/TRBV3-2	TGTGCCAGCAGCCCCCGGGGACTAGCGGGGGCCACAGATACGCAGTATTTT	CASSPRGLAGATDTQYF
TRBJ1-3	-	-	TRBV28	TGTGCCAGCAGCCCCCTAAGGTACCCTGGAAACACCATATATTTT	CASSPLRYPGNTIYF
TRBJ2-3	few	TRBD1	TRBV2	TGTGCCAGCAGAACGGACAGGGGTACGGCAGATACGCAGTATTTT	CASRTDRGTADTQYF
TRBJ1-1	-	TRBD1	TRBV9	TGTGCCAGCAGCCCCCGACAGGGAAAAGCTGAAGCTTTCTTT	CASSPRQGKAEAFF
TRBJ1-1	-	-	TRBV11-1	TGTGCCAGCAGCGCAGACGGGGGGCGCATAACTGAAGCTTTCTTT	CASSADGGRITEAFF
TRBJ2-3	-	TRBD2	TRBV5-4	TGTGCCAGCAGCTTGGGAGGACGCGGGGGGAAAGATACGCAGTATTTT	CASSLGGRGGKDTQYF
TRBJ1-4	-	TRBD1	TRBV9	TGTGCCAGCAGCGTAGGTGGGACAGGGACAACTAATGAAAAACTGTTTTTT	CASSVGGTGTTNEKLFF
TRBJ2-2	-	-	TRBV7-2	TGTGCCAGCAGCTTAGCGCGGCGGGGTACCGGGGAGCTGTTTTTT	CASSLARRGTGELFF
TRBJ1-1	-	-	TRBV4-2	TGTGCCAGCAGCCAAGCGGGGACCTGGGGCACTGAAGCTTTCTTT	CASSQAGTWGTEAFF
TRBJ2-5	-	TRBD1	TRBV7-2	TGTGCCAGCACCAGGGGACAGCAAGAGACCCAGTACTTC	CASTRGQQETQYF
TRBJ1-5	-	-	TRBV27	TGTGCCAGCACACCCCGGGGAAGCAATCAGCCCCAGCATTTT	CASTPRGSNQPQHF
TRBJ1-5	-	-	TRBV6-5	TGTGCTCTAGGGCCGATTAATAGCAATCAGCCCCAGCATTTT	CALGPINSNQPQHF
TRBJ2-7	-	TRBD1	TRBV11-1	TGTGCCAGCAGCTCCGGGGACAGGGAGATATACGAGCAGTACTTC	CASSSGDREIYEQYF
TRBJ1-2	-	-	TRBV6-5	TGTGCCAGCAGTTACACGCCCCCAGGAACCTATGGCTACACCTTC	CASSYTPPGTYGYTF
TRBJ1-1	-	TRBD1	TRBV24-1	TGTGCCACCAGTGACTCCGGGACAGGGGGCACTGAAGCTTTCTTT	CATSDSGTGGTEAFF
TRBJ2-7	-	-	TRBV4-3	TGCGCCAGCAGCCAAGATACAGTCGGCTACGAGCAGTACTTC	CASSQDTVGYEQYF
TRBJ1-1	-	-	TRBV6-2/TRBV6-3	TGTGCCAGCAGTGACATGACGGACACTGAAGCTTTCTTT	CASSDMTDTEAFF
TRBJ1-1	once	TRBD1	TRBV9	TGTGCCAGCAGCGGTGGACAGGACACAAACACTGAAGCTTTCTTT	CASSGGQDTNTEAFF
TRBJ1-2	-	-	TRBV6-5	TGTGCCAGCAGTTTACTACCCCCTGGTGCTGGCTACACCTTC	CASSLLPPGAGYTF
TRBJ2-2	-	-	TRBV5-1	TGCGCCAGCGGGGGTGGAAGCGGTTGGACCGGGGAGCTGTTTTTT	CASGGGSGWTGELFF
TRBJ1-4	-	-	TRBV4-3	TGCGCCAGCAGCCAAGTCTGGTCGGATGAAAAACTGTTTTTT	CASSQVWSDEKLFF
TRBJ1-1	-	TRBD1	TRBV6-5	TGTGCCAGCAGTCTAGGACAGGGCTGGGGAACTGAAGCTTTCTTT	CASSLGQGWGTEAFF
TRBJ2-3	-	-	TRBV30	TGTGCCTGGAGTGTGTCGGCAGATACGCAGTATTTT	CAWSVSADTQYF
TRBJ1-5	-	-	TRBV6-5	TGTGCCAGCAGTTACTCGAGGGTTCAGCCCCAGCATTTT	CASSYSRVQPQHF
TRBJ2-7	-	-	TRBV11-2	TGTGCCAGCAGCTTAAGGGGAGCGTACGAGCAGTACTTC	CASSLRGAYEQYF
TRBJ1-2	-	-	TRBV11-2	TGTGCCAGCAGCTTAGGTGGCGGTCTGTACGGTGGCTACACCTTC	CASSLGGGLYGGYTF
TRBJ1-4	-	-	TRBV6-1	TGTGCCAGCAGTGAACTGCGGGGATCGACTAATGAAAAACTGTTTTTT	CASSELRGSTNEKLFF
TRBJ2-5	-	TRBD1	TRBV19	TGTGCCAGTAGTATAGATCTAGGCGGGACAGGGGTCCCCCACTGGGAGACCCAGTACTTC	CASSIDLGGTGVPHWETQYF
TRBJ2-1	-	-	TRBV7-3	TGTGCCAGCAGCTTAAAGGTACAGGGTCTCTACAATGAGCAGTTCTTC	CASSLKVQGLYNEQFF
TRBJ1-6	-	-	TRBV14	TGTGCCAGCAGCCCACAGACTCTTGGCGGGGCCCTCCACTTT	CASSPQTLGGALHF
TRBJ1-2	-	-	TRBV4-3	TGCGCCAGCAGCCAAGATCCCCAGGGCAGCCACTATGGCTACACCTTC	CASSQDPQGSHYGYTF